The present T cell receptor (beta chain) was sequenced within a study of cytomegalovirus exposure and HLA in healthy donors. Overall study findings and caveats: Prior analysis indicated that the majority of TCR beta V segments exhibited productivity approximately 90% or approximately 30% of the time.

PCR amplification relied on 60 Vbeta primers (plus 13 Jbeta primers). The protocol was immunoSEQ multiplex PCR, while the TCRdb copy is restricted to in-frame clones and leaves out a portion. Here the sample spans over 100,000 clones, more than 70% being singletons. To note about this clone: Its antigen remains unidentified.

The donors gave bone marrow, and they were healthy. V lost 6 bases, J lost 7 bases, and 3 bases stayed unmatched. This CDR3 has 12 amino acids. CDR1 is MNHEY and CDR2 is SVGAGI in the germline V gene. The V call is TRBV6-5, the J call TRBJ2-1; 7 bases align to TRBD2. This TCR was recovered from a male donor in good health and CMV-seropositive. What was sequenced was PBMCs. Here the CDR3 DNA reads TGTGCCAGCAGGGCGGGAGCGAATGAGCAGTTCTTC. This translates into CASRAGANEQFF.